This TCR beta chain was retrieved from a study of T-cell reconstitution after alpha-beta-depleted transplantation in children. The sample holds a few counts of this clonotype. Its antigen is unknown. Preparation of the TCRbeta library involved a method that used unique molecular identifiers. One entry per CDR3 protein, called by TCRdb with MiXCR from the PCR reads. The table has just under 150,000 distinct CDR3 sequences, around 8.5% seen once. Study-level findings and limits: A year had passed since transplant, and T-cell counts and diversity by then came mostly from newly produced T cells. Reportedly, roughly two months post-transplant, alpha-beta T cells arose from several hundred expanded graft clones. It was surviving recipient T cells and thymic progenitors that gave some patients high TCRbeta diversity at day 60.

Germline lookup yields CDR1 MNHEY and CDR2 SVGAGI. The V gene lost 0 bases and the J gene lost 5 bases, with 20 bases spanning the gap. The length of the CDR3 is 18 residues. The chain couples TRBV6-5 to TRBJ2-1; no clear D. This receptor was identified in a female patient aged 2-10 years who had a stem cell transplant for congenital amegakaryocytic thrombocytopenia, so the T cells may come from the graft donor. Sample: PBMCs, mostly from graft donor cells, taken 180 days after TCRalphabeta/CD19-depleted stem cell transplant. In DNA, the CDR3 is TGTGCCAGCAGTTACTCGAGTCTTTCCCTAACAATCGACAATGAGCAGTTCTTC. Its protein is CASSYSSLSLTIDNEQFF.